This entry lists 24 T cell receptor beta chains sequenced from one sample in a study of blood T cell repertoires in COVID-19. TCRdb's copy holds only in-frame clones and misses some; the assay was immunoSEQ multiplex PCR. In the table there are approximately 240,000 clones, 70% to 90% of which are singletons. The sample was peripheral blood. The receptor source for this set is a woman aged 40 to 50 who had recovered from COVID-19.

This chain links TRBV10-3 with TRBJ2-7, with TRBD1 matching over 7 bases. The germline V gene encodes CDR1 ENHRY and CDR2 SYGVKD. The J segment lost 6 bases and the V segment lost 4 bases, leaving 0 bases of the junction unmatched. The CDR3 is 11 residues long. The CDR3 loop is CAISAGGEQYF. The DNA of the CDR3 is TGTGCCATCAGTGCAGGGGGCGAGCAGTACTTC.

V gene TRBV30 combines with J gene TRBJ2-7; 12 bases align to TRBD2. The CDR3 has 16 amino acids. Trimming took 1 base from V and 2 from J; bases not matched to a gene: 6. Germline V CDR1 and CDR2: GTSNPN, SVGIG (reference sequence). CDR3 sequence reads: CAWSDFRLAGAYEQYF. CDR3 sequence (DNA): TGTGCCTGGAGTGACTTTCGACTAGCGGGAGCCTACGAGCAGTACTTC. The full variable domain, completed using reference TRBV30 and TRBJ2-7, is SQTIHQWPATLVQPVGSPLSLECTVEGTSNPNLYWYRQAAGRGLQLLFYSVGIGQISSEVPQNLSASRPQDRQFILSSKKLLLSDSGFYLCAWSDFRLAGAYEQYFGPGTRLTVT.

The CDR3 loop reads CASSLLSSSGGSGEQYF. In DNA form, the CDR3 reads TGTGCCAGCAGCCTATTAAGTTCTAGCGGGGGGTCCGGCGAGCAGTACTTC. This rearrangement joins TRBV11-2 to TRBJ2-7; 11 nucleotides line up with TRBD2. Looked up from germline, CDR1 is SGHAT and CDR2 is FQNNGV. The CDR3 totals 17 residues. V dropped 5 bases and J dropped 6; count of bases not matched to a gene: 15.

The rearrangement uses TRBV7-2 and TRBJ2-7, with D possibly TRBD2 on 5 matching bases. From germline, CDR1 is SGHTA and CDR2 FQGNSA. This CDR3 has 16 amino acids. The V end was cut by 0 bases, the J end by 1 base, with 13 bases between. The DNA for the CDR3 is TGTGCCAGCAGCTTAGCGTGGGCCTCGGGGTCCTACGAGCAGTACTTC. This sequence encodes CASSLAWASGSYEQYF.

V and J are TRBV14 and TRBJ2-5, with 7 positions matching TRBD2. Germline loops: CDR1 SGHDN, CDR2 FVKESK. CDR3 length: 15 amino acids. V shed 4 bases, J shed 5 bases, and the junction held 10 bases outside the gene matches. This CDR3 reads CASSLQSYGGETQYF. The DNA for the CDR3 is TGTGCCAGCAGCCTCCAGTCATACGGGGGGGAGACCCAGTACTTC.

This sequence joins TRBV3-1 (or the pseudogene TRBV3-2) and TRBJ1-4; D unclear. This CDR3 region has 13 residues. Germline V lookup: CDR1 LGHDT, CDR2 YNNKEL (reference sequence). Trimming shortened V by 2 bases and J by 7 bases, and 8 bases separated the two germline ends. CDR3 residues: CASSQRSGEKLFF. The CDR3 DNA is TGTGCCAGCAGCCAAAGGTCGGGTGAAAAACTGTTTTTT.

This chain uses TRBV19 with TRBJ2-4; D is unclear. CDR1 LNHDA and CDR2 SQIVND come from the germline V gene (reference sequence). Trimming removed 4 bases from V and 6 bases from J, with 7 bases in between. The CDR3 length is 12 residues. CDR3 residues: CASSTTPNIQYF. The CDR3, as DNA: TGTGCCAGTAGTACGACACCAAACATTCAGTACTTC.

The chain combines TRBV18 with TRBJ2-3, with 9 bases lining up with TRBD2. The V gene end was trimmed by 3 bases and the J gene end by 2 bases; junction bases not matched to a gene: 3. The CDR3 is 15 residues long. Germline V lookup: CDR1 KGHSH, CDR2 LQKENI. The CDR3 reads CASSPSGGDTDTQYF. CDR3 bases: TGTGCCAGCTCACCTAGCGGGGGAGACACAGATACGCAGTATTTT.

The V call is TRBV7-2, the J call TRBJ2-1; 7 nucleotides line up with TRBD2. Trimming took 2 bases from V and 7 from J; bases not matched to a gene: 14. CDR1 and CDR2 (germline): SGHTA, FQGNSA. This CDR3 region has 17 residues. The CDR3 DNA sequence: TGTGCCAGCAGCTTACTAGGGGTGGCGGGAGCTGTGAATGAGCAGTTCTTC. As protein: CASSLLGVAGAVNEQFF.

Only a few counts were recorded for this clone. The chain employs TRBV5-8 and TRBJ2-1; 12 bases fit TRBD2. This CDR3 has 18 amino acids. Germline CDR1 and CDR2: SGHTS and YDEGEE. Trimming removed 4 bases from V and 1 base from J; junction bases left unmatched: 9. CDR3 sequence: CASSHLAGGPGSYNEQFF. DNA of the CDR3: TGTGCCAGCAGCCATCTAGCGGGAGGGCCGGGTTCCTACAATGAGCAGTTCTTC.

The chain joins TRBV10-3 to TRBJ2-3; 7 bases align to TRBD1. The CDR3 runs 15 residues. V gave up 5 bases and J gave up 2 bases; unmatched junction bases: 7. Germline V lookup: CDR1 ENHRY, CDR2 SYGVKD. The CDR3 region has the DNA TGTGCCATCAGTTCGAAAGGGGGCGTCACAGATACGCAGTATTTT. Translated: CAISSKGGVTDTQYF.

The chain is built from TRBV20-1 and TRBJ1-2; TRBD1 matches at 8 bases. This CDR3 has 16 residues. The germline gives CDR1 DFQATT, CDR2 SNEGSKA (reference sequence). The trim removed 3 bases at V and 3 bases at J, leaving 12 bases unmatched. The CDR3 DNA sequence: TGCAGTGCTAGTGGAGGACAGGGAATAAGCTACTATGGCTACACCTTC. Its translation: CSASGGQGISYYGYTF.

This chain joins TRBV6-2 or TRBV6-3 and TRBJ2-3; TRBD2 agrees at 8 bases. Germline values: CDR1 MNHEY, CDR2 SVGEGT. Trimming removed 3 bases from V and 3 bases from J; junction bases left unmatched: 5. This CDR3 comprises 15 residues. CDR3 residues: CASSYSGASTDTQYF. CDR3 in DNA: TGTGCCAGCAGTTATAGCGGGGCAAGTACAGATACGCAGTATTTT.

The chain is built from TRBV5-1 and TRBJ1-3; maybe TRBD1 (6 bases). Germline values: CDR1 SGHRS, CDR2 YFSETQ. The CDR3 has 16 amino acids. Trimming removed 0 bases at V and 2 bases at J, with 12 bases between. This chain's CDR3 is CASSLDRVPTGNTIYF. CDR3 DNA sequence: TGCGCCAGCAGCTTGGACAGGGTCCCGACTGGAAACACCATATATTTT. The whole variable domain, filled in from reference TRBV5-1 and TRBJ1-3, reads KAGVTQTPRYLIKTRGQQVTLSCSPISGHRSVSWYQQTPGQGLQFLFEYFSETQRNKGNFPGRFSGRQFSNSRSEMNVSTLELGDSALYLCASSLDRVPTGNTIYFGEGSWLTVV.

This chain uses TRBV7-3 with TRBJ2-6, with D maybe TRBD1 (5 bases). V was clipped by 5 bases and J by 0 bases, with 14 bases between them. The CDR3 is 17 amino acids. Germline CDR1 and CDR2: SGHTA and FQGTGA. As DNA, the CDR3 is TGTGCCAGCAGCCCGGACACCAGAAGCTCTGGGGCCAACGTCCTGACTTTC. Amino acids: CASSPDTRSSGANVLTF.

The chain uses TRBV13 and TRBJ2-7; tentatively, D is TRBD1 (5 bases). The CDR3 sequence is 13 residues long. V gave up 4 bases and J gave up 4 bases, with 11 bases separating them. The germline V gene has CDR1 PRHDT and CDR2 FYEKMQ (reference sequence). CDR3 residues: CASSSRQLYEQYF. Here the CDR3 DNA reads TGTGCCAGCAGCTCCAGACAGTTATACGAGCAGTACTTC.

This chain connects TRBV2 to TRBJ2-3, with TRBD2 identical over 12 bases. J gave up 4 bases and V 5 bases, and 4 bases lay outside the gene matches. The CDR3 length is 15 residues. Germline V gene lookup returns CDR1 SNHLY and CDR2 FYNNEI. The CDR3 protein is CASSRLAGVADTQYF. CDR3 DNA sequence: TGTGCCAGCAGTCGACTAGCGGGAGTGGCAGATACGCAGTATTTT.

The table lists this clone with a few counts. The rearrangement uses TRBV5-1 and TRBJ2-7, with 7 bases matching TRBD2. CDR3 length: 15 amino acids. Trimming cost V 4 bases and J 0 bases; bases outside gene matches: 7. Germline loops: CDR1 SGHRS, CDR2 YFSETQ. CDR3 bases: TGCGCCAGCAGCCCGGCTAGCGGTGACTCCTACGAGCAGTACTTC. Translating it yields CASSPASGDSYEQYF.

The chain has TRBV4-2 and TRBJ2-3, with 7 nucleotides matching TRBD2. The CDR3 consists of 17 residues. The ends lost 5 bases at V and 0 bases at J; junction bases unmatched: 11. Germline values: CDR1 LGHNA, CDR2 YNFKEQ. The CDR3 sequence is CASSSRLGRGSTDTQYF. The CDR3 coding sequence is TGTGCCAGCAGCTCGCGCTTAGGGCGGGGGAGCACAGATACGCAGTATTTT.

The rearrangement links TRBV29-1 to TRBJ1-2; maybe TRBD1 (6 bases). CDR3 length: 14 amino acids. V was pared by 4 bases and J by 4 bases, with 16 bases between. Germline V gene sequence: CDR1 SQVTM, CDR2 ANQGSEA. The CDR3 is CSVVFGAGAYGYTF. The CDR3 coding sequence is TGCAGCGTTGTCTTTGGTGCAGGGGCCTATGGCTACACCTTC.

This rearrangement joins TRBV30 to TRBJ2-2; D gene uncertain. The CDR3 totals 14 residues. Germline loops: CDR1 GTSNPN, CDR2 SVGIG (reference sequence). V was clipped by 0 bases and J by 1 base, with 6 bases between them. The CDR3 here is CAWSVLVNTGELFF. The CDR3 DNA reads TGTGCCTGGAGTGTACTGGTGAACACCGGGGAGCTGTTTTTT.

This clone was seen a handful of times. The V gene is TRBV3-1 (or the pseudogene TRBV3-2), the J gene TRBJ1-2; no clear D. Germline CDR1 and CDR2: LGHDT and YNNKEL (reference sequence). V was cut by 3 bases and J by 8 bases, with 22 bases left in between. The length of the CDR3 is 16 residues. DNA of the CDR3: TGTGCCAGCAGCCAGACACCCATGCGTCTTGAATACGGCTACACCTTC. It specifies CASSQTPMRLEYGYTF.

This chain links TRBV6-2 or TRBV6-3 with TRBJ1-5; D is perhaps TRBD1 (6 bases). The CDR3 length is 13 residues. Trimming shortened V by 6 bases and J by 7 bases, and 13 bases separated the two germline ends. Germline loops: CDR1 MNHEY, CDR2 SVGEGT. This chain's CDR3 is CASSQQGTQPQHF. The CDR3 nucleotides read TGTGCCAGCAGCCAACAGGGTACCCAGCCCCAGCATTTT.

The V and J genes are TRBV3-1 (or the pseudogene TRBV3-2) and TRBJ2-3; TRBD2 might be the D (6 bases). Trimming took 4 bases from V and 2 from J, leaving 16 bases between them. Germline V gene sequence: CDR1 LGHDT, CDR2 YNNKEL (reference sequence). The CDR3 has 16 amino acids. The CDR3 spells CASSPRIRRDTDTQYF. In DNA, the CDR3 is TGTGCCAGCAGCCCCCGCATCAGGCGGGACACAGATACGCAGTATTTT.